This TCR beta chain derives from a study of CD8+ T cells in alopecia areata (dated by TCRdb to between 2018 and 2020). For context, the study as a whole: Skin from C3H/HeJ donors with spontaneous alopecia (roughly 6-12 months old) was grafted onto female C3H/HeJ recipients that were 7-10 weeks old. To study T cell clonal expansion in alopecia areata, the researchers applied high-throughput TCRbeta sequencing to both the C3H/HeJ mouse model and human patients. On the human side, TCRbeta sequencing was run on scalp tissue and on sorted CD4+ and CD8+ peripheral blood T cells from healthy controls and from alopecia areata patients with either patchy or totalis/universalis disease. Scalp clonality was compared among normal scalp (n=4), patchy alopecia areata scalp (n=8), and alopecia totalis/universalis scalp (n=8). The RNA source kit depended on sample type: the PAXgene miRNA kit for fixed scalp, the miRNeasy kit for PBMCs, and the RNeasy kit for mouse skin. immunoSEQ multiplex PCR using 35 Vbeta forward primers and 13 Jbeta reverse primers was used to amplify TCRbeta CDR3 regions. Points the paper makes about the study in general: Shared TCR sequences between patients were less evident than in mice, which may be partly attributable to HLA diversity in the patient population. Higher clonality and more expanded CD8+ clones were observed in lesional scalp than in normal scalp, particularly in alopecia totalis/universalis, a finding suggestive of antigenic drive. Unlike mouse skin, which is dominated by gammadelta T cells, normal human skin has resident alphabeta T cells that are also sequenced, and this complicates analysis of the scalp TCR repertoire.

Library preparation employed the immunoSEQ multiplex PCR assay. RNA was extracted from all samples and reverse transcribed into cDNA, which served as template for TCR sequencing. First-strand cDNA was synthesized with SuperScript III using a 2:1 mix of oligo-dT and random hexamers. A synthetic immune receptor repertoire was used to assess amplification bias, and residual bias was removed computationally. Libraries were sequenced on Illumina HiSeq using 60 bp reads that covered the CDR3 and were read from J toward V. Regarding the original processing steps: Raw reads were preprocessed for error removal, and CDR3 was defined according to IMGT conventions as running from the conserved cysteine to phenylalanine. To get clonality, Shannon entropy was normalized by log2 of the number of productive unique TCRs and the result was subtracted from 1. Whether scalp clones were CD4 or CD8 was inferred by matching scalp TCRbeta sequences against CD4 and CD8 repertoires sorted from blood. Sourced from immuneACCESS, this table was stored by TCRdb with only in-frame sequences that have V and J called. A share of the clones is absent; for the studies checked, an unresolved V gene accounts for under half, and the remainder has no known explanation. The DNA gave D and trimming, while V, J and clone size come from that table. For this sample the table reports approximately 300,000 clones, with no clone seen just once. Roughly 1.2% of the sample is held by the ten biggest clonotypes.

Pooled mouse cutaneous lymph node cells were stained for CD4, CD8alpha, NKG2D, NKG2ACE and other markers, then sorted on a BD Influx. Regarding this clone: Its cognate antigen has yet to be identified. For this mouse receptor, gene names and germline sequences are murine. The CDR3 goes on 4 residues after the read ends, and that part is filled in from the germline J gene.

Sequences LGHNA (CDR1) and YNLKQL (CDR2) are obtained from the germline V gene (reference sequence). V trim: 0 bases; J trim: 0 bases; unmatched bases: 5. The CDR3 runs 18 residues from the cysteine to the phenylalanine. Shown are 42 bases from within the CDR3, in frame from base 1. This clonotype was obtained from a C3H/HeJ mouse with alopecia areata. Members of this strain share the MHC haplotype H2-k. The sample comprised CD4+ T cells sorted from a lymph node. In this chain, TRBV5 is recombined with TRBJ2-3; 11 bases in the middle match TRBD2. For the CDR3, the sequence is CASSQDWDWGPSAETLYF. CDR3 DNA, as far as it was read: TGTGCCAGCAGCCAAGATTGGGACTGGGGGCCTAGTGCAGAA.